The present TCR beta chain was sequenced within a study of lymphopenia after photon versus proton radiotherapy. The method was immunoSEQ multiplex PCR; TCRdb's version includes in-frame clones alone and lacks a portion of them. Among 60,000 or so clones, roughly 87% were seen once, and the ten largest hold roughly 13%. The CDR3 consists of 13 residues. Germline CDR1 and CDR2: SGHAT and FQNNGV. Sequencing used peripheral blood, obtained from a patient treated with proton-based radiotherapy. This sequence joins TRBV11-2 and TRBJ2-5; D gene ambiguous. The end of the DNA is better explained by TRBJ2-7, so the J call may be wrong. The sequence was obtained from a man older than 75 with esophageal cancer. DNA for the CDR3: TGTGCCAGCAGCCTAACAAGTTCATACGAGCAGTACTTC. Translating it yields CASSLTSSYEQYF.